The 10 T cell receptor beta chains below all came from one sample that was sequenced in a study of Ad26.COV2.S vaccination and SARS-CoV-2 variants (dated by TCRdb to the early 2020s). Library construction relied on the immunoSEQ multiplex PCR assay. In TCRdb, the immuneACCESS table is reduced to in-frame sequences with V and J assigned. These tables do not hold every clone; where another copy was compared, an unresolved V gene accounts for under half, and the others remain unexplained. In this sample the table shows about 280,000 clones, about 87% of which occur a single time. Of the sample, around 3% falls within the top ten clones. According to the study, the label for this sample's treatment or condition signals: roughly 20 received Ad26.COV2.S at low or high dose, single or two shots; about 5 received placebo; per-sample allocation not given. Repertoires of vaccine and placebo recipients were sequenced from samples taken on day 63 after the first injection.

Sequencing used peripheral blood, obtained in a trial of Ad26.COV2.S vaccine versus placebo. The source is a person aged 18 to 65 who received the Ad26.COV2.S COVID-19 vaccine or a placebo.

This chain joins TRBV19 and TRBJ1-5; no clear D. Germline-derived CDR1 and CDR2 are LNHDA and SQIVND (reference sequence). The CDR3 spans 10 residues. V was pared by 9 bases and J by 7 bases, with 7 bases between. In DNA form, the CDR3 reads TGTGCCAGCCCCGGACAGCCCCAGCATTTT. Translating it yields CASPGQPQHF.

In nucleotides, the CDR3 is TGTGCCTGGAGTCGGACGGGACCTAATGAAAAACTGTTTTTT. As protein: CAWSRTGPNEKLFF. The chain recombines TRBV30 with TRBJ1-4; D is perhaps TRBD1 (5 bases). The germline gives CDR1 GTSNPN, CDR2 SVGIG (reference sequence). V lost 2 bases and J lost 3, with 10 bases in between. The CDR3 extends over 14 amino acids.

The CDR3 region is CASRIPSGGEETQYF. CDR3 DNA sequence: TGCGCCAGCCGAATCCCTAGCGGGGGGGAAGAGACCCAGTACTTC. The genes are TRBV5-1 and TRBJ2-5, with TRBD2 matching 12 bases. The trim removed 7 bases at V and 3 bases at J, leaving 7 bases unmatched. The CDR3 extends over 15 amino acids. Germline CDR1 reads SGHRS; CDR2 reads YFSETQ.

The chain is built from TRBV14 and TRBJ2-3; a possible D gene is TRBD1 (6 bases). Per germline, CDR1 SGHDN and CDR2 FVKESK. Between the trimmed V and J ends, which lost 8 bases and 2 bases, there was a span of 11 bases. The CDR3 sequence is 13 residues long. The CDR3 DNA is TGTGCCAGCTGCGGACAGATCACAGATACGCAGTATTTT. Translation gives CASCGQITDTQYF.

The CDR3 DNA reads as TGTGCCAGCACGGCGGGGGGCCACTATGGCTACACCTTC. It is translated as CASTAGGHYGYTF. The rearrangement links TRBV11-2 to TRBJ1-2; D possibly corresponds to TRBD1 (6 bases). Between the trimmed V and J ends, which lost 7 bases and 3 bases, there was a span of 12 bases. Germline V gene data show CDR1 as SGHAT and CDR2 as FQNNGV. This CDR3 has 13 residues. The variable domain in full, with the rest retrieved from reference TRBV11-2 and TRBJ1-2, is EAGVAQSPRYKIIEKRQSVAFWCNPISGHATLYWYQQILGQGPKLLIQFQNNGVVDDSQLPKDRFSAERLKGVDSTLKIQPAKLEDSAVYLCASTAGGHYGYTFGSGTRLTVV.

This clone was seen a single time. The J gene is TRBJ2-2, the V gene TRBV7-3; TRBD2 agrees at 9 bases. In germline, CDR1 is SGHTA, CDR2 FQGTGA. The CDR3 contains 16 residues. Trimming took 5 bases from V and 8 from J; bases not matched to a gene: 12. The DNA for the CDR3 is TGTGCCAGCAGCCCCCGCGGGCGGGGGGGCCCGGGGGAGCTGTTTTTT. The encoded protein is CASSPRGRGGPGELFF.

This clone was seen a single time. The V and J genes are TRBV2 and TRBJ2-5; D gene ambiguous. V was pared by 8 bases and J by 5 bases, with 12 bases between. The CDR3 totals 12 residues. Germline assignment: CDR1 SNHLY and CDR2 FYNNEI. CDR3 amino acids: CASLGFRETQYF. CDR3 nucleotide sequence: TGTGCCAGCCTAGGTTTTCGTGAGACCCAGTACTTC.

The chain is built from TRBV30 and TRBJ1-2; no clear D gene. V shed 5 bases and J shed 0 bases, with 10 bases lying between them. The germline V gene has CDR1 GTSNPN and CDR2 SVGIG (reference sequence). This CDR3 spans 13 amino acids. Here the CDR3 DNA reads TGTGCCTGGTCCAGCTCAGCTAACTATGGCTACACCTTC. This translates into CAWSSSANYGYTF.

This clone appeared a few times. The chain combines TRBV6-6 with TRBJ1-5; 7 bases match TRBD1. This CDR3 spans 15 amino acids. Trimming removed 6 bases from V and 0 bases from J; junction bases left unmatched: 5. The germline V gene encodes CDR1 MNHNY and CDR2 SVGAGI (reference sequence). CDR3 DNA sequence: TGTGCCAGCAGCCCCCCAGGGGGTAGCAATCAGCCCCAGCATTTT. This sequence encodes CASSPPGGSNQPQHF.

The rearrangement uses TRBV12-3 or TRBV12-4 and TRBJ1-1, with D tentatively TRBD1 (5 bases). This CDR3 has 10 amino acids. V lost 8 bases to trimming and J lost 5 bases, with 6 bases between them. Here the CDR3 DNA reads TGTGCCAGCCGGGGGACTGAAGCTTTCTTT. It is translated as CASRGTEAFF.